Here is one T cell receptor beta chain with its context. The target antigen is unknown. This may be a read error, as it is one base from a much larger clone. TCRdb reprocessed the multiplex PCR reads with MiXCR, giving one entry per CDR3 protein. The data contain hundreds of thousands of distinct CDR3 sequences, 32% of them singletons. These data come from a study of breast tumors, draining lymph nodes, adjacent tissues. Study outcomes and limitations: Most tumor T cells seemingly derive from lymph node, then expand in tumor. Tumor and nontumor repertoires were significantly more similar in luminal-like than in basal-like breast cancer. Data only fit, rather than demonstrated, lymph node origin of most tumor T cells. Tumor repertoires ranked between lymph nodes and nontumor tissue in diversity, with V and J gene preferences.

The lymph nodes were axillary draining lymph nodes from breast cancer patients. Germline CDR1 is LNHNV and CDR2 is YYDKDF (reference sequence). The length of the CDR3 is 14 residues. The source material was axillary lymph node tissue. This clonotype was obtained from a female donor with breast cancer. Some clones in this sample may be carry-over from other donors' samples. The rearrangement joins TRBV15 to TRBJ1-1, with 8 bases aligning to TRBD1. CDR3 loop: CATSGDRGSTEAFF. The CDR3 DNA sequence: TGTGCCACCAGCGGAGACAGGGGTAGCACTGAAGCTTTCTTT.